Listed below are T cell receptor beta chains from one sample, sequenced in a study of T cell repertoires in cytomegalovirus infection. Their antigen targets remain unknown. TCRdb itself ran the reads through MiXCR, one entry per CDR3 protein. The table includes about 830,000 distinct CDR3 sequences, roughly 33% detected once. The sequencing used cultured CD8+ T cells from PBMCs, collected from culture after CMV antigen stimulation. These TCRs come from a human donor in good health (CMV status not recorded). Some clones in this sample may be carry-over from other donors' samples. The CDR3 runs from the conserved cysteine through the conserved F or W. The D gene is left open where the match is weak. Where a row states a size, it is once, few, many or the class of an expanded clone; other rows omit it.

d_call: TRBD2; clone_size: NA; j_call: TRBJ2-3; v_call: TRBV6-6; cdr3_nt: TGTGCCAGCAGTTCTCCCGCTAGCGGGGGCACAGATACGCAGTATTTT; cdr3_aa: CASSSPASGGTDTQYF
d_call: NA; clone_size: NA; j_call: TRBJ1-2; v_call: TRBV12-5; cdr3_nt: TGTGCTAGTGGTTTCTCATCTCACTATGGCTACACCTTC; cdr3_aa: CASGFSSHYGYTF
d_call: NA; clone_size: many; j_call: TRBJ2-2; v_call: TRBV7-9; cdr3_nt: TGTGCCAGCAGCTTAGCGGATGCGAACACCGGGGAGCTGTTTTTT; cdr3_aa: CASSLADANTGELFF
d_call: NA; clone_size: NA; j_call: TRBJ1-1; v_call: TRBV6-1; cdr3_nt: TGTGCCAGCAGTGAAACACAGTATAGAGGCACTGAAGCTTTCTTT; cdr3_aa: CASSETQYRGTEAFF
d_call: TRBD2; clone_size: few; j_call: TRBJ2-1; v_call: TRBV4-1; cdr3_nt: TGCGCCAGCAGCCCATTAGCGGGGGGCCAGGATGAGCAGTTCTTC; cdr3_aa: CASSPLAGGQDEQFF
d_call: TRBD1; clone_size: few; j_call: TRBJ2-1; v_call: TRBV27; cdr3_nt: TGTGCCAGCAGTCCGCAGGGGGAGTCCTACAATGAGCAGTTCTTC; cdr3_aa: CASSPQGESYNEQFF
d_call: TRBD2; clone_size: NA; j_call: TRBJ2-3; v_call: TRBV9; cdr3_nt: TGTGCCAGCAGCCCCAGAGCGGGGGGGGCCGCAGATACGCAGTATTTT; cdr3_aa: CASSPRAGGAADTQYF
d_call: NA; clone_size: NA; j_call: TRBJ2-5; v_call: TRBV6-6; cdr3_nt: TGTGCCAGCAGTTTTAACAGGGTGAAGACCCAGTACTTC; cdr3_aa: CASSFNRVKTQYF
d_call: NA; clone_size: many; j_call: TRBJ1-1; v_call: TRBV7-8; cdr3_nt: TGTGCCAGCAGCTTAGCGGGGTCCTGGAACACTGAAGCTTTCTTT; cdr3_aa: CASSLAGSWNTEAFF
d_call: NA; clone_size: NA; j_call: TRBJ2-1; v_call: TRBV7-9; cdr3_nt: TGTGCCAGCAGCCAATCTTCGGACGGGCAGTTCTTC; cdr3_aa: CASSQSSDGQFF
d_call: NA; clone_size: NA; j_call: TRBJ1-5; v_call: TRBV9; cdr3_nt: TGTGCCAGCAGCGGACCAGATTGGAATCAGCCCCAGCATTTT; cdr3_aa: CASSGPDWNQPQHF
d_call: TRBD1; clone_size: NA; j_call: TRBJ2-3; v_call: TRBV6-5; cdr3_nt: TGTGTCAGCAGTAACCGGGACAGAGTTTGGGATACGCAGTATTTT; cdr3_aa: CVSSNRDRVWDTQYF
d_call: NA; clone_size: NA; j_call: TRBJ2-7; v_call: TRBV7-9; cdr3_nt: TGTGCCAGCAGCGGATCAGGGAAGGGGCTCGAGCAGTACTTC; cdr3_aa: CASSGSGKGLEQYF
d_call: NA; clone_size: NA; j_call: TRBJ1-4; v_call: TRBV6-6; cdr3_nt: TGTGCCAGCAGTGACGACAGGTCTAATGAAAAACTGTTTTTT; cdr3_aa: CASSDDRSNEKLFF
d_call: NA; clone_size: NA; j_call: TRBJ2-5; v_call: TRBV6-5; cdr3_nt: TGTGCCAGCAGTTACATTTACCAAGAGACCCAGTACTTC; cdr3_aa: CASSYIYQETQYF
d_call: TRBD1; clone_size: NA; j_call: TRBJ1-2; v_call: TRBV6-6; cdr3_nt: TGTGTCAGCAGTGAGGGACAGAACTACACCTTC; cdr3_aa: CVSSEGQNYTF
d_call: NA; clone_size: few; j_call: TRBJ1-2; v_call: TRBV11-2; cdr3_nt: TGTGCCAGCAGACGCCGGGACGCAAGAAACTATGGCTACACCTTC; cdr3_aa: CASRRRDARNYGYTF
d_call: NA; clone_size: NA; j_call: TRBJ2-2; v_call: TRBV12-3/TRBV12-4; cdr3_nt: TGTGCCAGCAGTCCTCAATCAGTCGGGGAGCTGTTTTTT; cdr3_aa: CASSPQSVGELFF
d_call: NA; clone_size: few; j_call: TRBJ2-1; v_call: TRBV24-1; cdr3_nt: TGTGCCACCAGTGATTTGTGGCAGGGTTTCGATGAGCAGTTCTTC; cdr3_aa: CATSDLWQGFDEQFF
d_call: NA; clone_size: NA; j_call: TRBJ2-1; v_call: TRBV7-9; cdr3_nt: TGTGCCAGCACCGTGCGGTCGAGCTCCTACAATGAGCAGTTCTTC; cdr3_aa: CASTVRSSSYNEQFF
d_call: NA; clone_size: few; j_call: TRBJ1-2; v_call: TRBV18; cdr3_nt: TGTGCCAGCTCACCACCTGTGGTGGCGGAATTTGGCTACACCTTC; cdr3_aa: CASSPPVVAEFGYTF
d_call: NA; clone_size: few; j_call: TRBJ2-7; v_call: TRBV7-9; cdr3_nt: TGTGCCAGCAGGGCAGGGAACTACGAGCAGTACTTC; cdr3_aa: CASRAGNYEQYF
d_call: NA; clone_size: NA; j_call: TRBJ2-1; v_call: TRBV27; cdr3_nt: TGTGCCATCGGCCCTGGGGGGAATTACAATGAGCAGTTCTTC; cdr3_aa: CAIGPGGNYNEQFF
d_call: TRBD2; clone_size: many; j_call: TRBJ2-2; v_call: TRBV25-1; cdr3_nt: TGTGCCAGCAGTGTGACTAGCGGGGCGAACACCGGGGAGCTGTTTTTT; cdr3_aa: CASSVTSGANTGELFF
d_call: TRBD1; clone_size: NA; j_call: TRBJ2-7; v_call: TRBV5-6; cdr3_nt: TGTGCCAGCAGGAACCGGGACAGAACCTACGAGCAGTACTTC; cdr3_aa: CASRNRDRTYEQYF
d_call: NA; clone_size: few; j_call: TRBJ2-4; v_call: TRBV6-2/TRBV6-3; cdr3_nt: TGTGCCAGCAGATCCGTCCTAGCCAAAAACATTCAGTACTTC; cdr3_aa: CASRSVLAKNIQYF
d_call: NA; clone_size: few; j_call: TRBJ1-1; v_call: TRBV25-1; cdr3_nt: TGTGCCAGCAGTGAATTTTACACATCCCATGGCATGAACACTGAAGCTTTCTTT; cdr3_aa: CASSEFYTSHGMNTEAFF
d_call: NA; clone_size: few; j_call: TRBJ1-5; v_call: TRBV6-2/TRBV6-3; cdr3_nt: TGTGCCAGCAGTTATCCAGGGCCCAATCAGCCCCAGCATTTT; cdr3_aa: CASSYPGPNQPQHF
d_call: TRBD1; clone_size: NA; j_call: TRBJ1-6; v_call: TRBV20-1; cdr3_nt: TGCAGTGCTCCCGGGACAGGGTTTTCACCCCTCCACTTT; cdr3_aa: CSAPGTGFSPLHF
d_call: TRBD1; clone_size: NA; j_call: TRBJ2-1; v_call: TRBV7-6; cdr3_nt: TGTGCCAGCGTCATGACAGGGGGCCACAATGAGCAGTTCTTC; cdr3_aa: CASVMTGGHNEQFF
d_call: TRBD2; clone_size: few; j_call: TRBJ2-7; v_call: TRBV7-6; cdr3_nt: TGTGCCAGCAGCTTAGGACTAGCGGGGGACGGTACCTACGAGCAGTACTTC; cdr3_aa: CASSLGLAGDGTYEQYF
d_call: TRBD1; clone_size: many; j_call: TRBJ2-5; v_call: TRBV11-2; cdr3_nt: TGTGCCAGCAGCTTAGTCTACGGGACAGGGGGAGAAGAGACCCAGTACTTC; cdr3_aa: CASSLVYGTGGEETQYF
d_call: NA; clone_size: NA; j_call: TRBJ2-4; v_call: TRBV20-1; cdr3_nt: TGCAGTGCTAGTCGCGAGAGGAACATTCAGTACTTC; cdr3_aa: CSASRERNIQYF
d_call: TRBD2; clone_size: few; j_call: TRBJ2-1; v_call: TRBV7-7; cdr3_nt: TGTGCTAGCAGCTTAGGATGGGGAGGGAGCGATGAGCAGTTCTTC; cdr3_aa: CASSLGWGGSDEQFF
d_call: TRBD1; clone_size: few; j_call: TRBJ2-2; v_call: TRBV9; cdr3_nt: TGTGCCAGCAGCGTAGAAGGGGGCGACACCGGGGAGCTGTTTTTT; cdr3_aa: CASSVEGGDTGELFF
d_call: TRBD1; clone_size: few; j_call: TRBJ2-3; v_call: TRBV29-1; cdr3_nt: TGCAGCGTGCCTATCCGGGACAGGGGGCGGGATACGCAGTATTTT; cdr3_aa: CSVPIRDRGRDTQYF
d_call: NA; clone_size: NA; j_call: TRBJ2-1; v_call: TRBV12-3/TRBV12-4; cdr3_nt: TGTGCCAGCAGACCGGACTCCCCGGTAAATGAGCAGTTCTTC; cdr3_aa: CASRPDSPVNEQFF
d_call: NA; clone_size: few; j_call: TRBJ1-1; v_call: TRBV28; cdr3_nt: TGTGCCAGCAGCTTTGACTACGGGGGCTCGGGGACTGAAGCTTTCTTT; cdr3_aa: CASSFDYGGSGTEAFF
d_call: NA; clone_size: NA; j_call: TRBJ1-1; v_call: TRBV5-6; cdr3_nt: TGTGCCAGCAGCAAAGCAGCGGGGGGCACGAAGGGCCACACTGAAGCTTTCTTT; cdr3_aa: CASSKAAGGTKGHTEAFF
d_call: NA; clone_size: NA; j_call: TRBJ1-5; v_call: TRBV7-8; cdr3_nt: TGTGCCAGCAGCTACTCGTCCTTTCCCCAGCATTTT; cdr3_aa: CASSYSSFPQHF
d_call: TRBD1; clone_size: few; j_call: TRBJ2-2; v_call: TRBV12-3/TRBV12-4; cdr3_nt: TGTGCCAGCAGTTCTCAGGGGGCGCCGGACACCGGGGAGCTGTTTTTT; cdr3_aa: CASSSQGAPDTGELFF
d_call: NA; clone_size: few; j_call: TRBJ2-2; v_call: TRBV6-2/TRBV6-3; cdr3_nt: TGTGCCAGCAGTTACCCCAGAGTCCGAGAATCGAACACCGGGGAGCTGTTTTTT; cdr3_aa: CASSYPRVRESNTGELFF
d_call: NA; clone_size: many; j_call: TRBJ1-1; v_call: TRBV7-2; cdr3_nt: TGTGCCAGCAGCTTAACGTTGGGGGCCTGGACTGAAGCTTTCTTT; cdr3_aa: CASSLTLGAWTEAFF